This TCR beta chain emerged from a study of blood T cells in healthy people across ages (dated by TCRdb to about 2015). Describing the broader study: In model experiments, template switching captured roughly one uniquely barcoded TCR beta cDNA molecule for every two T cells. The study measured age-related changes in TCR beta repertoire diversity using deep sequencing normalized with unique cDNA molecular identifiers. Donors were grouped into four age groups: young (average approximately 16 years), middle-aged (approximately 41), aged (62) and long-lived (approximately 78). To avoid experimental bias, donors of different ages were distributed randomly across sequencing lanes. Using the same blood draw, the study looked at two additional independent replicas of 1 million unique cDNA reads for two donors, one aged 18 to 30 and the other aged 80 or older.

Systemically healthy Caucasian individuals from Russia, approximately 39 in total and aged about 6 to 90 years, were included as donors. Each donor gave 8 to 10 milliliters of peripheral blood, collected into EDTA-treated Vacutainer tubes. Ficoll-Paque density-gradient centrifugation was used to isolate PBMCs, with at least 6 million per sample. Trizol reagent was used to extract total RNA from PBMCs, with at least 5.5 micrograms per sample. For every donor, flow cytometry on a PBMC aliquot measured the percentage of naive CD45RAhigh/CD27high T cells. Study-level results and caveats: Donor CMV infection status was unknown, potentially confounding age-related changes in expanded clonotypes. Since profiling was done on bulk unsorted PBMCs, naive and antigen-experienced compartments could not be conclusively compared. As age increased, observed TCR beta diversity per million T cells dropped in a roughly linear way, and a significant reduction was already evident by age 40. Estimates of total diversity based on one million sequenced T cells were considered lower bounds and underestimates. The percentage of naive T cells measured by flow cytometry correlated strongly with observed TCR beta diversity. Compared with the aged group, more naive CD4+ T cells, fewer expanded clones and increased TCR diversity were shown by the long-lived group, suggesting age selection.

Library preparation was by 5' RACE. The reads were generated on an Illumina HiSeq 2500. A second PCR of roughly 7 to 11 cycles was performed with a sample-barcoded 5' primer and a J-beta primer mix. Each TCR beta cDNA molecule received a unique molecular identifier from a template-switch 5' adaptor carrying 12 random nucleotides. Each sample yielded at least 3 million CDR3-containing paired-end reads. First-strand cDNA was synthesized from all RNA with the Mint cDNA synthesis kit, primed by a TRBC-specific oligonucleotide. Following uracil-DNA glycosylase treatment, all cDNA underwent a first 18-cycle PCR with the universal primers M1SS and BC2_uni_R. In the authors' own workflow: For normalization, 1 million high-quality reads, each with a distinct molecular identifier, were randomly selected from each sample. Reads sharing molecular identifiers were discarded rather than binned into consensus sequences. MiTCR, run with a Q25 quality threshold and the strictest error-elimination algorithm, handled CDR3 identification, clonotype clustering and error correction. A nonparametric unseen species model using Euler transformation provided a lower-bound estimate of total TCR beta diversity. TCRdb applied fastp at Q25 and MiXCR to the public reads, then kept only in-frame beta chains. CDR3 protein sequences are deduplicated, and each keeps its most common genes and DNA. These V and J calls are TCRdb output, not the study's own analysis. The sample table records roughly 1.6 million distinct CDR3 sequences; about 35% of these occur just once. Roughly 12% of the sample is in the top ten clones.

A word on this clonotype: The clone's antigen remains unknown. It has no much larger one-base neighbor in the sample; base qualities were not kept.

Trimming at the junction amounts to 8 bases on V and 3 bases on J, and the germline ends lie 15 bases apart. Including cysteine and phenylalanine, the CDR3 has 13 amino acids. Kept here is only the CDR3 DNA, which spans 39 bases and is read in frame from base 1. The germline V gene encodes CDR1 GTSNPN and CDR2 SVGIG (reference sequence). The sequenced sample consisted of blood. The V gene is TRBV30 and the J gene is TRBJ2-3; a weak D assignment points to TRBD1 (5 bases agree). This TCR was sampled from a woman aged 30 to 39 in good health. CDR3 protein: CAGGAGITDTQYF. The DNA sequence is TGTGCCGGTGGGGCAGGGATAACAGATACGCAGTATTTT. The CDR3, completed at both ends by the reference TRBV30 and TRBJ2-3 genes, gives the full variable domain SQTIHQWPATLVQPVGSPLSLECTVEGTSNPNLYWYRQAAGRGLQLLFYSVGIGQISSEVPQNLSASRPQDRQFILSSKKLLLSDSGFYLCAGGAGITDTQYFGPGTRLTVL.